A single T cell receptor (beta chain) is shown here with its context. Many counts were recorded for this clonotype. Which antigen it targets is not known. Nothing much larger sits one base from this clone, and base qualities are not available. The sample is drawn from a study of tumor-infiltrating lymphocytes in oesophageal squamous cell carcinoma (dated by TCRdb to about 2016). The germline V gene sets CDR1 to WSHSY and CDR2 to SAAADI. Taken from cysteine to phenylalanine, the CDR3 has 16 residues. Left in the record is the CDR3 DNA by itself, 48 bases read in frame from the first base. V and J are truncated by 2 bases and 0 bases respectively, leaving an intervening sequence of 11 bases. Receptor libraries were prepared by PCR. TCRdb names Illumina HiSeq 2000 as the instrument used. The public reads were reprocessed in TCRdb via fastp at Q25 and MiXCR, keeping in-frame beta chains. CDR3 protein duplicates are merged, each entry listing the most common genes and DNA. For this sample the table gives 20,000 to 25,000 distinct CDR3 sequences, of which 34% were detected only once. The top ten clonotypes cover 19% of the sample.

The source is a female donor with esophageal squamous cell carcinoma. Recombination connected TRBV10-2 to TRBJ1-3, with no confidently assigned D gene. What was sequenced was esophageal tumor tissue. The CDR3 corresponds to CASSERQVTSGNTIYF. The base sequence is TGCGCCAGCAGTGAGCGGCAGGTCACCTCTGGAAACACCATATATTTT.